Below are 18 T cell receptor beta chains sequenced from a single sample in a study of early T cells in non-severe SARS-CoV-2 infection. TCRdb recomputed calls from the 5' RACE reads with MiXCR, one row per CDR3 protein. Of 75,000 to 100,000 distinct CDR3 sequences in the sample, approximately 15% were seen once. Material for sequencing was whole blood. All receptors derive from an adult who was a healthcare worker with PCR-confirmed SARS-CoV-2 infection or an uninfected control (not recorded which).

In this sample, this clonotype is medium-sized. The chain recombines TRBV20-1 with TRBJ2-1; D not certain. Between the trimmed V and J ends, which lost 0 bases and 7 bases, there was a span of 13 bases. The V gene's germline CDR1 is DFQATT and CDR2 SNEGSKA (reference sequence). CDR3 length equals 14 residues. The CDR3 is CSARDPLARNEQFF. CDR3 bases: TGCAGTGCTAGAGACCCCTTAGCCCGGAATGAGCAGTTCTTC.

At least ten counts were recorded for this clonotype. This chain links TRBV13 with TRBJ2-7; D could derive from TRBD1 or TRBD2 (5 bases each). V dropped 4 bases and J dropped 1 base, with 17 bases sitting between them. CDR1 is PRHDT, CDR2 FYEKMQ, per germline (reference sequence). The CDR3 sequence is 16 residues long. CDR3 in amino acids: CASSSPGTHGSYEQYF. In nucleotides, the CDR3 is TGTGCCAGCAGCTCTCCGGGGACCCATGGGTCCTACGAGCAGTACTTC.

This chain links TRBV29-1 with TRBJ2-7; TRBD2 agrees at 11 bases. The V gene end was trimmed by 7 bases and the J gene end by 4 bases; junction bases not matched to a gene: 6. Germline CDR1 SQVTM, CDR2 ANQGSEA. CDR3 size: 13 residues. The chain's CDR3 is CSAEGTSGYEQYF. The CDR3 DNA follows: TGCAGCGCCGAAGGGACTAGCGGATACGAGCAGTACTTC.

This sequence joins TRBV3-1 and TRBJ2-1; no firm D call. The germline CDR1 and CDR2 sequences are LGHDT and YNNKEL (reference sequence). There are 12 residues in the CDR3. V shed 3 bases and J shed 6 bases, with 6 bases lying between them. The CDR3 region is CASSQVANEQFF. As DNA, the CDR3 is TGTGCCAGCAGCCAGGTAGCCAATGAGCAGTTCTTC.

This clonotype was seen a few times. This rearrangement joins TRBV20-1 to TRBJ1-1, with unresolved D. Trimming shortened V by 6 bases and J by 0 bases, and 8 bases separated the two germline ends. Per the germline V gene, CDR1 is DFQATT and CDR2 is SNEGSKA (reference sequence). The CDR3 is made up of 12 amino acids. The DNA for the CDR3 is TGCAGTGCAGTTAAGGTGAACACTGAAGCTTTCTTT. This encodes CSAVKVNTEAFF.

The table lists this clonotype with a few counts. This sequence joins TRBV20-1 and TRBJ2-6; D possibly matches TRBD1 or TRBD2 (5 bases each). CDR1 DFQATT and CDR2 SNEGSKA come from the germline V gene (reference sequence). The CDR3 spans 15 residues. V was clipped by 0 bases and J by 4 bases, with 10 bases between them. The CDR3 spells CSARDRGTGANVLTF. The CDR3, as DNA: TGCAGTGCTAGAGATCGAGGGACCGGGGCCAACGTCCTGACTTTC.

This chain links TRBV5-5 with TRBJ1-2; D is uncertain. CDR1 and CDR2 from the germline V gene are SGHKS and YYEKEE (reference sequence). The CDR3 is made up of 15 amino acids. V was shortened by 1 base and J by 5 bases, with 15 bases between the two germline ends. The CDR3 loop reads CASSLNPSESYGYTF. CDR3 sequence (DNA): TGTGCCAGCAGCTTGAATCCTTCCGAATCTTATGGCTACACCTTC.

This clonotype was detected only a few times. The chain links TRBV11-2 to TRBJ1-1; D ambiguous. CDR1 and CDR2 from the germline V gene are SGHAT and FQNNGV. V lost 1 base, J lost 7 bases, and 10 bases lay in between. CDR3 length: 13 residues. The CDR3 DNA is TGTGCCAGCAGCTTAGCTGTCTACGGTGAAGCTTTCTTT. Its translation: CASSLAVYGEAFF.

This sequence joins TRBV20-1 and TRBJ2-1; 13 bases line up with TRBD2. The CDR3 loop spans 15 amino acids. The V gene end was trimmed by 6 bases and the J gene end by 4 bases; junction bases not matched to a gene: 6. Germline assignment: CDR1 DFQATT and CDR2 SNEGSKA (reference sequence). CDR3 in DNA: TGCAGTGCGACGACTAGCGGGAGGTGGTACAATGAGCAGTTCTTC. It codes for CSATTSGRWYNEQFF.

J is TRBJ2-3 and V is TRBV20-1; D ambiguous. CDR1 and CDR2 (germline): DFQATT, SNEGSKA (reference sequence). The CDR3 totals 12 residues. The germline V and J ends were trimmed by 3 bases and 4 bases, with 8 bases remaining between them. CDR3 in amino acids: CSASMIADTQYF. CDR3 DNA sequence: TGCAGTGCTAGTATGATTGCAGATACGCAGTATTTT.

This clonotype was seen a handful of times. V usage is TRBV20-1 and J usage is TRBJ2-7, with TRBD1 as a possible D gene (6 bases). Trimming took 0 bases from V and 3 from J, leaving 15 bases between them. Germline values: CDR1 DFQATT, CDR2 SNEGSKA (reference sequence). The CDR3 totals 15 residues. The CDR3 region has the DNA TGCAGTGCTAGAGATGCCCTCCAGGGGTTCTACGAGCAGTACTTC. Residues: CSARDALQGFYEQYF.

The chain is built from TRBV11-2 and TRBJ1-2; D gene unclear. V was shortened by 2 bases and J by 2 bases, with 9 bases between the two germline ends. The length of the CDR3 is 14 residues. CDR1 and CDR2 from the germline V gene are SGHAT and FQNNGV. CDR3 residues: CASSLLTENYGYTF. The CDR3 region has the DNA TGTGCCAGCAGCTTATTAACAGAGAACTATGGCTACACCTTC.

The rearrangement links TRBV20-1 to TRBJ2-3, with a possible D match to TRBD2 (6 bases). This CDR3 comprises 14 residues. The V and J ends lost 3 bases and 4 bases respectively, with 14 bases between them. The germline V gene encodes CDR1 DFQATT and CDR2 SNEGSKA (reference sequence). This CDR3 is CSASGGSVADTQYF. DNA of the CDR3: TGCAGTGCTAGTGGAGGGAGTGTGGCAGATACGCAGTATTTT.

A few counts support this clonotype. The rearrangement joins TRBV27 to TRBJ1-2; D possibly corresponds to TRBD1 (5 bases). Trimming took off 4 bases at V and 2 bases at J, with 20 bases between the two ends. The CDR3 spans 17 residues. Per the germline V gene, CDR1 is MNHEY and CDR2 is SMNVEV (reference sequence). CDR3 sequence: CASSSPGTLALNYGYTF. For the CDR3, the DNA is TGTGCCAGCAGTTCGCCCGGGACCCTGGCCCTAAACTATGGCTACACCTTC.

J is TRBJ1-4 and V is TRBV30; TRBD1 is a possible D gene (5 bases). Trimming removed 3 bases from V and 8 bases from J, with 16 bases in between. The germline V gene has CDR1 GTSNPN and CDR2 SVGIG (reference sequence). This CDR3 has 14 residues. The CDR3: CAWRPGLQWEKLFF. The CDR3 coding sequence is TGTGCCTGGAGGCCGGGACTCCAGTGGGAAAAACTGTTTTTT. Full variable domain (remainder filled in from reference TRBV30 and TRBJ1-4): SQTIHQWPATLVQPVGSPLSLECTVEGTSNPNLYWYRQAAGRGLQLLFYSVGIGQISSEVPQNLSASRPQDRQFILSSKKLLLSDSGFYLCAWRPGLQWEKLFFGSGTQLSVL.

The chain joins TRBV20-1 to TRBJ1-5; D is undetermined. CDR1 DFQATT and CDR2 SNEGSKA come from the germline V gene (reference sequence). Trimming stripped 0 bases from V and 0 bases from J, with 9 bases between. The CDR3 loop spans 15 amino acids. The CDR3: CSARERIYSNQPQHF. The CDR3 DNA reads TGCAGTGCTAGAGAACGGATTTATAGCAATCAGCCCCAGCATTTT.

The V call is TRBV12-5, the J call TRBJ2-1, with 11 bases lining up with TRBD2. The J segment lost 7 bases and the V segment lost 6 bases, leaving 11 bases of the junction unmatched. Germline V gene lookup returns CDR1 LGHNT and CDR2 FRNRAP. The CDR3 spans 16 residues. In DNA form, the CDR3 reads TGTGCTAGTGGCCGTCTAGCGGGAGGTCCCGGTAATGAGCAGTTCTTC. This sequence encodes CASGRLAGGPGNEQFF.

This clonotype was found a few times. The chain is built from TRBV30 and TRBJ2-1; D possibly corresponds to TRBD2 (6 bases). Germline V gene lookup returns CDR1 GTSNPN and CDR2 SVGIG (reference sequence). Trimming took off 0 bases at V and 15 bases at J, with 21 bases between the two ends. This CDR3 is built from 14 residues. CDR3 nucleotides: TGTGCCTGGAGTGTACGAGCGGGCCAGCCCCCCCCGTTCTTC. Its translation: CAWSVRAGQPPPFF.